Below, one T cell receptor (beta chain) is given with its context. Antigen: not known. This record comes from a study of identical twins. Study-level points and caveats: Cord blood beta clonotypes present at high abundance carried fewer insertions; no such pattern appeared in memory repertoires.

Template switching added a universal primer site; cDNA carried unique molecular identifiers. Each CDR3 protein is one row after TCRdb ran MiXCR on the 5' RACE reads. The table includes about 300,000 distinct CDR3 sequences, around 12% detected once. The CDR3 is made up of 14 amino acids. Germline V gene lookup returns CDR1 LGHNA and CDR2 YNFKEQ. V was clipped by 6 bases and J by 0 bases, with 10 bases between them. The same sample was also used in a study of yellow fever vaccine responses in identical twins.

This clonotype was obtained from a woman in her late teens or twenties in good health. Material for sequencing was CD8+ T cells sorted from blood. The chain uses TRBV4-2 and TRBJ2-3, with D maybe TRBD1 (5 bases). This chain's CDR3 is CASRGLPSTDTQYF. The CDR3 nucleotides are TGTGCCAGCAGGGGGCTACCTAGCACAGATACGCAGTATTTT.